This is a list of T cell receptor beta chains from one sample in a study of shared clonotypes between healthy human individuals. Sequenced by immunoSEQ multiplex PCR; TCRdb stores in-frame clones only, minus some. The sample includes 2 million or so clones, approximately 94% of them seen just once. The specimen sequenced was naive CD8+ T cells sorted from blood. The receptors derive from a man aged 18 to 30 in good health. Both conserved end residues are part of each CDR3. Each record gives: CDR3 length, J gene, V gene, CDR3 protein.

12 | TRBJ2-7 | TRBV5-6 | CASSLYVNEQYF
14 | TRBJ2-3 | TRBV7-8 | CASSLEGDVNTQYF
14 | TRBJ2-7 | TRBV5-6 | CASSFRDSHYEQYF
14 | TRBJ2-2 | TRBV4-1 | CASSQGWNTGELFF
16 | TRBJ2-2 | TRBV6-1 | CASSVTSGMGTGELFF
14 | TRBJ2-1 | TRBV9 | CASSVGLSTPEQFF
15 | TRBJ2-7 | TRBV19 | CASSIGGYPGAEQYF
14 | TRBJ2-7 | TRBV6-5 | CASSIQAGYYEQYF
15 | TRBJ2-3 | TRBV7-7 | CASSVGQGNTDTQYF
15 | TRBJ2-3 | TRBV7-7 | CASSLSLDSTDTQYF
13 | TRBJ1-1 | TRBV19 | CASSIDSNTEAFF
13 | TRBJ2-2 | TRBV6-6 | CASSAGVAGELFF
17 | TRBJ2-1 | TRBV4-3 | CASSQTTGGAFYNEQFF
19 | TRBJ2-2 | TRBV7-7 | CASSLHLAGQEGDTGELFF
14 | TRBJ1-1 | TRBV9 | CASSLTRGGEEAFF
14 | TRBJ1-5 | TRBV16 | CASRPDNSNQPQHF
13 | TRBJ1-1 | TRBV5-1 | CASSLDARAEAFF
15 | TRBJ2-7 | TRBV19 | CASSIDNSGAYEQYF
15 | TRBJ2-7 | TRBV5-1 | CASSSPGAGGYEQYF
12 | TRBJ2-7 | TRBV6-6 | CASSPDFYEQYF
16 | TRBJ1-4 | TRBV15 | CATSRGRESTNEKLFF
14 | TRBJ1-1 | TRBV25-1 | CASSDSWGVPEAFF
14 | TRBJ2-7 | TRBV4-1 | CASSPGQANYEQYF
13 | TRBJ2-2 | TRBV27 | CATGYRGGGELFF
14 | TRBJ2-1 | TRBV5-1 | CASSLSPTRDEQFF
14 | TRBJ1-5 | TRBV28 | CASSTLRQNQPQHF
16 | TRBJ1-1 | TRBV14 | CASSPSTEGTNTEAFF
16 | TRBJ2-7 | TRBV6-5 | CASSYSAGAHPYEQYF
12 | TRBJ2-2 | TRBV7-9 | CASWANTGELFF
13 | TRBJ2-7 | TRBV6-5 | CASQLAGGTEQYF
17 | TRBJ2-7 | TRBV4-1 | CASSPSAGTSGFYEQYF
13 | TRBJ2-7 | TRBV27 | CASSLSGFYEQYF
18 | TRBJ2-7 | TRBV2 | CASSEALQLAGGAYEQYF
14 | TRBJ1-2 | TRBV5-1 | CASSSYDAADGYTF
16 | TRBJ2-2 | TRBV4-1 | CASSQVFGPNTGELFF
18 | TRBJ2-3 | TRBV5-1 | CASSLNLGQKPSTDTQYF
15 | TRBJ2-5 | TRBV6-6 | CASSRDQASQETQYF
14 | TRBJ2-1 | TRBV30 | CAGTDTGTGDEQFF
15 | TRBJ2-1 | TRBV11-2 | CASSQLAGGYNEQFF
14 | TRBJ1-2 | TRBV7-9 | CASTDRGRDYGYTF
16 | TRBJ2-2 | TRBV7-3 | CASSLRAGGNTGELFF
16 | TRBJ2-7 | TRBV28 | CASSSPTAGLSYEQYF
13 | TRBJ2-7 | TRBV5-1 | CASSLAPLYEQYF
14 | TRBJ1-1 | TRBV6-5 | CASTPWGQGTEAFF
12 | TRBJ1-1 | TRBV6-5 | CASSTGQTEAFF
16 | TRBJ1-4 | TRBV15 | CATSTSFAGIGEKLFF
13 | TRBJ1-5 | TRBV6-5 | CASSGTPDQPQHF